These 2 T cell receptor beta chains originate from one sample sequenced in a study of cytomegalovirus exposure and HLA in healthy donors. The primer mix had 60 Vbeta and 13 Jbeta primers. Sequencing was performed with immunoSEQ multiplex PCR; in TCRdb, only in-frame clones are kept and a portion is missing. In the table there are some 150,000 clones, less than 85% of which are singletons. Sequencing was done on a sample of PBMCs. All receptors derive from a man in his 60s in good health and CMV-seronegative.

The V gene is TRBV5-8, the J gene TRBJ1-2; TRBD1 is a possible D gene (6 bases). Germline V gene lookup returns CDR1 SGHTS and CDR2 YDEGEE. The V end lost 3 bases, the J end lost 1 base, and 22 bases lay between the germline ends. The CDR3 consists of 18 residues. The CDR3 sequence: CASSSRTDDTFFNYGYTF. The CDR3 DNA is TGTGCCAGCAGCTCCCGGACAGACGACACCTTTTTTAACTATGGCTACACCTTC.

The chain combines TRBV25-1 with TRBJ2-5; 15 bases align to TRBD2. Trimming removed 5 bases from V and 4 bases from J; junction bases left unmatched: 5. The CDR3 sequence is 16 residues long. The V gene's germline CDR1 is MGHDK and CDR2 SYGVNS. The CDR3 loop reads CASSYEGLAGGETQYF. CDR3 DNA: TGTGCCAGCAGTTACGAGGGACTAGCGGGAGGAGAGACCCAGTACTTC.